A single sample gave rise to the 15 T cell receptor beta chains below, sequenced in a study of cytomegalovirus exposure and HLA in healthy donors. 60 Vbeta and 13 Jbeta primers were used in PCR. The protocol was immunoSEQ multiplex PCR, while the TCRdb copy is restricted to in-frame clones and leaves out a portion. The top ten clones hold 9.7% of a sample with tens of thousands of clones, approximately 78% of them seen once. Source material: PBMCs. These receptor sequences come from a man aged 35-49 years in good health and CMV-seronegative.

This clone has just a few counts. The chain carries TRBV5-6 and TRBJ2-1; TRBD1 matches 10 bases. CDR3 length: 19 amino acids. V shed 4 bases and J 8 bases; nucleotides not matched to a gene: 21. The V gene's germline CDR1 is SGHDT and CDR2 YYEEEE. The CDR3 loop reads CASSLPTSSGTGASDEQFF. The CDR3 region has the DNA TGTGCCAGCAGCCTTCCTACTTCCTCCGGGACAGGGGCCTCGGATGAGCAGTTCTTC.

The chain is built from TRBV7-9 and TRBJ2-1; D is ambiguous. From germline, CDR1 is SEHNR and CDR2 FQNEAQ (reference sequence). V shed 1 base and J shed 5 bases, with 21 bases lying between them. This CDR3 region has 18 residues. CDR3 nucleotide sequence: TGTGCCAGCAGCTTAGTCGCTCTGCGTCCTCATCCCAACAATGAGCAGTTCTTC. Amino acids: CASSLVALRPHPNNEQFF.

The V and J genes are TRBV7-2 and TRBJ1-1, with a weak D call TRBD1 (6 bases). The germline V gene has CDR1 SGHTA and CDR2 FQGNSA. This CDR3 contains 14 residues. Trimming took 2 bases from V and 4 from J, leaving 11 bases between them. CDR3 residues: CASSLMQGITEAFF. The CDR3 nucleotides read TGTGCCAGCAGCTTAATGCAGGGGATCACTGAAGCTTTCTTT.

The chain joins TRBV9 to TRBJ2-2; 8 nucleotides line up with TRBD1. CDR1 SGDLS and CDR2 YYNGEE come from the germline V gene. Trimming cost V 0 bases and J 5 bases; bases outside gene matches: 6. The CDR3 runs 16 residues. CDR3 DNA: TGTGCCAGCAGCGTAGCCCCAGGGGGCTTAACCGGGGAGCTGTTTTTT. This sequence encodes CASSVAPGGLTGELFF.

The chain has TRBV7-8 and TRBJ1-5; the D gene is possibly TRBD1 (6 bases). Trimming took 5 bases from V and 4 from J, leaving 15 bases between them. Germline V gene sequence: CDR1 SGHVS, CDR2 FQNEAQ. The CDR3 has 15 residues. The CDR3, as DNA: TGTGCCAGCAGCAAAGGACAGTCCACGAATCAGCCCCAGCATTTT. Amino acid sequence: CASSKGQSTNQPQHF.

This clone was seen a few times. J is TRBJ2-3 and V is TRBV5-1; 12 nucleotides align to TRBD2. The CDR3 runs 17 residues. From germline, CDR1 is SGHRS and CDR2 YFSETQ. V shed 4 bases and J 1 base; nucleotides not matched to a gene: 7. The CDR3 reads CASSARTSGERTDTQYF. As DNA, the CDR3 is TGCGCCAGCAGCGCCCGGACTAGCGGGGAGCGCACAGATACGCAGTATTTT.

The DNA of the CDR3 is TGTGCCAGCAGCTCCGGGACTAGCGGGGTAGATACGCAGTATTTT. This encodes CASSSGTSGVDTQYF. The chain has TRBV6-1 and TRBJ2-3; 13 nucleotides line up with TRBD2. Germline V gene data show CDR1 as MNHNS and CDR2 as SASEGT. The V gene end was trimmed by 6 bases and the J gene end by 5 bases; junction bases not matched to a gene: 5. The CDR3 consists of 15 residues.

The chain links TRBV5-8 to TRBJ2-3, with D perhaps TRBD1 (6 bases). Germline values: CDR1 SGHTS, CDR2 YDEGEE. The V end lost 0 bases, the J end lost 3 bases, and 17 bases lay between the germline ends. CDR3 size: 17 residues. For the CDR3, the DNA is TGTGCCAGCAGCTTGGTCTCGGCAGGGGAGAGAACAGATACGCAGTATTTT. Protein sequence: CASSLVSAGERTDTQYF.

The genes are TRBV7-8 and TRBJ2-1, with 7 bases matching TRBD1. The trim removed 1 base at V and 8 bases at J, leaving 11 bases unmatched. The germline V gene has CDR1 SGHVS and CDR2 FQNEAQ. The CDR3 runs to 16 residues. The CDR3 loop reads CASSLVHGQVWDEQFF. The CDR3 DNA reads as TGTGCCAGCAGCTTAGTCCACGGACAGGTGTGGGATGAGCAGTTCTTC.

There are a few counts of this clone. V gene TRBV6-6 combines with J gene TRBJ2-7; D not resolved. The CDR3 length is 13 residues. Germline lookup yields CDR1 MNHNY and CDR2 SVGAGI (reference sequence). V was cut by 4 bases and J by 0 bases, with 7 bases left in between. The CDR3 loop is CASSSRVSYEQYF. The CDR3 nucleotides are TGTGCCAGCAGTTCGCGAGTCTCCTACGAGCAGTACTTC.

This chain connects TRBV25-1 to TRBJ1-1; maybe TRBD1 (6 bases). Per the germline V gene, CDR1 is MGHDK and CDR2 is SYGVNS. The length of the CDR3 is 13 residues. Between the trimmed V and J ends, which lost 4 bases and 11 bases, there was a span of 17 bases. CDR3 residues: CASSGGQSERAFF. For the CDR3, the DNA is TGTGCCAGCAGTGGCGGACAGTCCGAGCGGGCTTTCTTT.

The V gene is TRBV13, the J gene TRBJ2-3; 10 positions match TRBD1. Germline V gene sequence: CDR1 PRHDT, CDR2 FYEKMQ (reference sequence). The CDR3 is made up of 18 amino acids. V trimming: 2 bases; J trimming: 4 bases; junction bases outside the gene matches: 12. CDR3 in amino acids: CASSLRLDRGFLADTQYF. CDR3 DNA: TGTGCCAGCAGCTTACGGCTGGACAGGGGGTTTTTGGCAGATACGCAGTATTTT.

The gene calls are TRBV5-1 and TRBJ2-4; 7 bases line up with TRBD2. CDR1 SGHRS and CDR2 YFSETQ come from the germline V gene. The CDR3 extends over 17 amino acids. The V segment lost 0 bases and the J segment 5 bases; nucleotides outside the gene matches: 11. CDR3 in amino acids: CASSLGGNSAGENIQYF. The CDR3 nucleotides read TGCGCCAGCAGCTTGGGAGGGAATTCGGCGGGGGAAAACATTCAGTACTTC.

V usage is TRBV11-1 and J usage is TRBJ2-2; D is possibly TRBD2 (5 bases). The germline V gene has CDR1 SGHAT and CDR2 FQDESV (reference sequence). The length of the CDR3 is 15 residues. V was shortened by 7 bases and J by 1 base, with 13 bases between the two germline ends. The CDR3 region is CASTEGRKNTGELFF. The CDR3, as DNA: TGTGCCAGCACCGAGGGTAGAAAGAACACCGGGGAGCTGTTTTTT.

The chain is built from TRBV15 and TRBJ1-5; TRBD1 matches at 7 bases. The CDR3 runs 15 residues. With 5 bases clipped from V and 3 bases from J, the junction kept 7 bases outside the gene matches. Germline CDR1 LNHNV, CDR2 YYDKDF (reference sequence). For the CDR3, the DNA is TGTGCCACCAGCCCGACAGGGTTTAACAATCAGCCCCAGCATTTT. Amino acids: CATSPTGFNNQPQHF.